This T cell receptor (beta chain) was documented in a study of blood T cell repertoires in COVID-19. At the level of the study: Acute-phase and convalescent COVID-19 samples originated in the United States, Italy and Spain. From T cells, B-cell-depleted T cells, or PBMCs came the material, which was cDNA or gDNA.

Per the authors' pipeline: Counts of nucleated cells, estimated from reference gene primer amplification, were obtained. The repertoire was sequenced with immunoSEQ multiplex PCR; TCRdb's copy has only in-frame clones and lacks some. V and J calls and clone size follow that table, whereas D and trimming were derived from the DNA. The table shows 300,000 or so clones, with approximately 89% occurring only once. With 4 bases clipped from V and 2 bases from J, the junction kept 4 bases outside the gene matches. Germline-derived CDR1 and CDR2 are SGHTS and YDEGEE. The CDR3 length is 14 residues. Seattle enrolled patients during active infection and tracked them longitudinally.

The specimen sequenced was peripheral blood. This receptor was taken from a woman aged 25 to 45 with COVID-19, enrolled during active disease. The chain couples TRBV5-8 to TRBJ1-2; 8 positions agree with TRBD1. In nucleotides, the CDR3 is TGTGCCAGCAGCCCGCGGACAGGGAACTATGGCTACACCTTC. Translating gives CASSPRTGNYGYTF. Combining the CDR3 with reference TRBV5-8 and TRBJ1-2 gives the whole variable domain EAGVTQSPTHLIKTRGQQATLRCSPISGHTSVYWYQQALGLGLQFLLWYDEGEERNRGNFPPRFSGRQFPNYSSELNVNALELEDSALYLCASSPRTGNYGYTFGSGTRLTVV.